This TCR beta chain originates from a study of blood T cell repertoires in COVID-19. Turning to the study itself: T cells, B-cell-depleted T cells, or PBMCs provided the cDNA or gDNA that served as material.

Using immunoSEQ multiplex PCR, the repertoire was profiled, and TCRdb retains in-frame clones only, with some absent. The table records fewer than 90,000 clones, about 83% of them present only once. The germline gives CDR1 LNHDA, CDR2 SQIVND (reference sequence). The CDR3 has 15 residues. V was pared by 3 bases and J by 1 base, with 6 bases of the junction left unmatched. The source is a human donor in a cohort sampled during active COVID-19. Sample: peripheral blood. V usage is TRBV19 and J usage is TRBJ2-7; 7 bases align to TRBD1. The CDR3: CASSISTGESYEQYF. The CDR3 DNA reads TGTGCCAGTAGTATTTCCACAGGGGAATCCTACGAGCAGTACTTC.